These 20 T cell receptor beta chains originate from one sample sequenced in a study of blood T cell repertoires in COVID-19. Sequenced by immunoSEQ multiplex PCR; TCRdb stores in-frame clones only, minus some. The table records around 170,000 clones, 88% of them present only once. Sequencing was performed on peripheral blood. The source is a man in his 60s with acute or convalescent COVID-19.

V and J are TRBV7-3 and TRBJ2-1, with 16 bases aligning to TRBD2. Losses at the gene ends were 5 bases for V and 8 bases for J; bases not matched to a gene: 9. CDR3 size: 17 residues. In germline, CDR1 is SGHTA, CDR2 FQGTGA. The CDR3 sequence is CASSLFGTSGRGDEQFF. The CDR3 coding sequence is TGTGCCAGCAGCCTCTTCGGGACTAGCGGGAGGGGGGATGAGCAGTTCTTC.

The chain uses TRBV6-1 and TRBJ1-5, with D uncertain. Trimming stripped 6 bases from V and 5 bases from J, with 8 bases between. The germline CDR1 and CDR2 sequences are MNHNS and SASEGT. The CDR3 covers 12 residues. The CDR3 here is CASREGYQPQHF. CDR3 DNA: TGTGCCAGCAGAGAGGGTTATCAGCCCCAGCATTTT.

CDR3 sequence: CASSPGTGDGYTF. CDR3 coding DNA: TGTGCCAGCAGTCCTGGGACAGGGGATGGCTACACCTTC. The rearrangement links TRBV12-3 or TRBV12-4 to TRBJ1-2, with 10 bases identical to TRBD1. Unmatched junction bases numbered 3, after V lost 5 bases and J lost 6 bases. This CDR3 is 13 amino acids long.

A single count supports this clone. V usage is TRBV7-9 and J usage is TRBJ1-2; no firm D call. Trimming removed 1 base at V and 4 bases at J, with 7 bases between. CDR3 length: 13 residues. Germline V gene data show CDR1 as SEHNR and CDR2 as FQNEAQ (reference sequence). The CDR3 coding sequence is TGTGCCAGCAGCTTAGAGGCGGGCTATGGCTACACCTTC. It yields the protein CASSLEAGYGYTF. Drawing the rest from reference TRBV7-9 and TRBJ1-2, the complete variable domain is DTGVSQNPRHKITKRGQNVTFRCDPISEHNRLYWYRQTLGQGPEFLTYFQNEAQLEKSRLLSDRFSAERPKGSFSTLEIQRTEQGDSAMYLCASSLEAGYGYTFGSGTRLTVV.

V and J are TRBV19 and TRBJ1-2, with D perhaps matching TRBD1 (6 bases). Trimming cost V 4 bases and J 5 bases, with 8 bases left between them. This CDR3 is 12 amino acids long. The germline CDR1 and CDR2 sequences are LNHDA and SQIVND (reference sequence). The CDR3, as DNA: TGTGCCAGTAGTACGCAGGGGTATGGCTACACCTTC. This encodes CASSTQGYGYTF. Together with reference TRBV19 and TRBJ1-2, the CDR3 gives the full variable domain: DGGITQSPKYLFRKEGQNVTLSCEQNLNHDAMYWYRQDPGQGLRLIYYSQIVNDFQKGDIAEGYSVSREKKESFPLTVTSAQKNPTAFYLCASSTQGYGYTFGSGTRLTVV.

V gene TRBV27 combines with J gene TRBJ2-3; 7 bases match TRBD1. Per germline, CDR1 MNHEY and CDR2 SMNVEV (reference sequence). This CDR3 is 15 amino acids long. The junction had 6 bases not matched to a gene; V was cut back by 2 bases and J by 4 bases. The DNA for the CDR3 is TGTGCCAGCAGTTTAAACAGGGGCATAGCAGATACGCAGTATTTT. This codes for CASSLNRGIADTQYF.

The CDR3 here is CASSQDEAGLNYGYTF. As DNA, the CDR3 is TGTGCCAGCAGCCAAGATGAGGCAGGGCTAAACTATGGCTACACCTTC. V usage is TRBV4-2 and J usage is TRBJ1-2; a weak D match, TRBD1 (5 bases). Germline V lookup: CDR1 LGHNA, CDR2 YNFKEQ. This CDR3 spans 16 amino acids. V lost 0 bases and J lost 2, with 13 bases in between.

The rearrangement links TRBV29-1 to TRBJ2-7, with D tentatively TRBD1 (5 bases). Trimming took 7 bases from V and 6 from J, leaving 16 bases between them. Germline loops: CDR1 SQVTM, CDR2 ANQGSEA. This CDR3 comprises 12 residues. For the CDR3, the DNA is TGCAGCGCCGGGTCCCAAGGGGTCGAGCAGTACTTC. Translating it yields CSAGSQGVEQYF.

The rearrangement uses TRBV10-3 and TRBJ2-2, with 8 bases aligning to TRBD1. Germline CDR1 reads ENHRY; CDR2 reads SYGVKD. The V segment lost 4 bases and the J segment 6 bases; nucleotides outside the gene matches: 4. The CDR3 is 14 residues long. The CDR3 loop is CAISAAGGPGELFF. The DNA of the CDR3 is TGTGCCATCAGTGCGGCAGGGGGCCCCGGGGAGCTGTTTTTT.

The rearrangement joins TRBV27 to TRBJ1-1; TRBD1 agrees at 7 bases. Trimming cost V 4 bases and J 2 bases; bases outside gene matches: 1. The CDR3 consists of 13 residues. Germline loops: CDR1 MNHEY, CDR2 SMNVEV (reference sequence). The CDR3 sequence: CASSWDRNTEAFF. The CDR3 bases are TGTGCCAGCAGTTGGGACAGAAACACTGAAGCTTTCTTT.

The chain combines TRBV7-2 with TRBJ2-5; 15 positions agree with TRBD2. The ends lost 0 bases at V and 4 bases at J; junction bases unmatched: 12. There are 20 residues in the CDR3. Looked up from germline, CDR1 is SGHTA and CDR2 is FQGNSA. The CDR3 DNA follows: TGTGCCAGCAGCTTAGCCGGGACTAGCGGGAGGCGCAACCATGGAGAGACCCAGTACTTC. Translation gives CASSLAGTSGRRNHGETQYF. Together with reference TRBV7-2 and TRBJ2-5, the CDR3 gives the full variable domain: GAGVSQSPSNKVTEKGKDVELRCDPISGHTALYWYRQSLGQGLEFLIYFQGNSAPDKSGLPSDRFSAERTGGSVSTLTIQRTQQEDSAVYLCASSLAGTSGRRNHGETQYFGPGTRLLVL.

The rearrangement links TRBV4-2 to TRBJ2-7; possibly TRBD2 for D (6 bases). The CDR3 totals 14 residues. Trimming left V 0 bases short and J 7 bases short, with 13 bases between. Per the germline V gene, CDR1 is LGHNA and CDR2 is YNFKEQ. The CDR3 loop is CASSQDLGGREQYF. The CDR3 DNA is TGTGCCAGCAGCCAAGATCTTGGGGGGAGGGAGCAGTACTTC.

The genes are TRBV3-1 (or the pseudogene TRBV3-2) and TRBJ2-1; D gene uncertain. Per the germline V gene, CDR1 is LGHDT and CDR2 is YNNKEL (reference sequence). The CDR3 has 14 amino acids. Trimming took 4 bases from V and 6 from J, leaving 13 bases between them. CDR3 DNA: TGTGCCAGCAGCCCCACCTTGTCGAGCAATGAGCAGTTCTTC. Its protein is CASSPTLSSNEQFF.

The chain couples TRBV7-9 to TRBJ1-3, with 9 positions matching TRBD1. The CDR3 covers 16 residues. J lost 0 bases, V lost 3 bases, and 3 bases had no gene match. Germline V gene lookup returns CDR1 SEHNR and CDR2 FQNEAQ (reference sequence). CDR3 sequence (DNA): TGTGCCAGCAGCTTGACAGGGGGTCCCTCTGGAAACACCATATATTTT. Amino acids: CASSLTGGPSGNTIYF.

This clone appeared a single time. Relative to the germline gene, one junction end is altered; a read error may explain this. V usage is TRBV5-1 and J usage is TRBJ1-2, with TRBD1 identical over 9 bases. The CDR3 loop spans 15 amino acids. CDR1 is SGHRS and CDR2 is YFSETQ in the germline V gene. The DNA of the CDR3 is TGCGCCAGCACCTTGGGACAGGGCGGCTCCGGTGGCTACACCTTC. Amino acids: CASTLGQGGSGGYTF.

The V call is TRBV10-2, the J call TRBJ2-5; 8 positions match TRBD1. This CDR3 has 14 amino acids. V trimming: 8 bases; J trimming: 4 bases; junction bases outside the gene matches: 9. From germline, CDR1 is WSHSY and CDR2 SAAADI. The CDR3 is CASALRQGAETQYF. CDR3 in DNA: TGCGCCAGCGCCCTACGCCAGGGGGCAGAGACCCAGTACTTC.

CDR3 nucleotide sequence: TGCGCCAGCAGTGAGAGTCCAGGGGACTATGGCTACACCTTC. Encoded protein: CASSESPGDYGYTF. The V gene is TRBV10-2, the J gene TRBJ1-2, with a possible D match to TRBD1 (6 bases). The germline V gene has CDR1 WSHSY and CDR2 SAAADI. Trimming shortened V by 2 bases and J by 3 bases, and 10 bases separated the two germline ends. There are 14 residues in the CDR3.

The chain has TRBV24-1 and TRBJ2-2, with TRBD1 matching over 10 bases. Germline V gene lookup returns CDR1 KGHDR and CDR2 SFDVKD. This CDR3 comprises 18 residues. J lost 6 bases, V lost 0 bases, and 9 bases had no gene match. The CDR3 protein is CATSDLGSGQGFAGELFF. In nucleotides, the CDR3 is TGTGCCACCAGTGATTTGGGGTCGGGACAGGGGTTCGCCGGGGAGCTGTTTTTT.

The table lists this clone with a few counts. V is TRBV7-9 and J is TRBJ1-4; 9 nucleotides match TRBD1. CDR1 SEHNR and CDR2 FQNEAQ come from the germline V gene (reference sequence). Trimming at V came to 5 bases and at J to 8 bases, leaving 3 bases not matched to a gene. The CDR3 is 13 amino acids. The CDR3 nucleotides read TGTGCCAGCAGCCCCGGGACAGGGGAAAAACTGTTTTTT. Its protein product is CASSPGTGEKLFF. Full variable domain (rest looked up from reference TRBV7-9 and TRBJ1-4): DTGVSQNPRHKITKRGQNVTFRCDPISEHNRLYWYRQTLGQGPEFLTYFQNEAQLEKSRLLSDRFSAERPKGSFSTLEIQRTEQGDSAMYLCASSPGTGEKLFFGSGTQLSVL.

The chain employs TRBV9 and TRBJ1-2; D remains ambiguous. The CDR3 has 12 residues. V lost 3 bases and J lost 4, with 7 bases in between. Germline V CDR1 and CDR2: SGDLS, YYNGEE. The CDR3 sequence: CASSGTGYGYTF. DNA of the CDR3: TGTGCCAGCAGCGGAACGGGCTATGGCTACACCTTC.